The present TCR beta chain was sequenced within a study of post-analysis software for immune sequencing data. Study as a whole: Disease trajectories encompassed relapsing-remitting, secondary progressive and progressive-relapsing multiple sclerosis.

The library was made from cDNA and included unique molecular identifiers. TCRdb analysed the PCR reads with MiXCR anew, one entry per CDR3 protein. The sample shows hundreds of thousands of distinct CDR3 sequences, roughly three fifths of them seen only once. Overall study findings and caveats: Same-batch samples co-clustered strongly by F measure. Relative to controls, patients with multiple sclerosis showed significantly lower normalized Chao1 diversity.

Concerning this clonotype: Its antigen is currently unknown.

This clonotype was obtained from a girl between 2 and 10 years old with multiple sclerosis. Sample: blood.

CDR3 amino acids: CASSYFFPSWYEQYF. The CDR3, as DNA: TGTGCCAGCAGTTACTTTTTTCCTAGCTGGTACGAGCAGTACTTC. V usage is TRBV6-5 and J usage is TRBJ2-1, with D perhaps matching TRBD2 (5 bases). Matching the DNA end better, TRBJ2-7 makes the J call doubtful. The CDR3 is made up of 15 amino acids. The V gene's germline CDR1 is MNHEY and CDR2 SVGAGI.